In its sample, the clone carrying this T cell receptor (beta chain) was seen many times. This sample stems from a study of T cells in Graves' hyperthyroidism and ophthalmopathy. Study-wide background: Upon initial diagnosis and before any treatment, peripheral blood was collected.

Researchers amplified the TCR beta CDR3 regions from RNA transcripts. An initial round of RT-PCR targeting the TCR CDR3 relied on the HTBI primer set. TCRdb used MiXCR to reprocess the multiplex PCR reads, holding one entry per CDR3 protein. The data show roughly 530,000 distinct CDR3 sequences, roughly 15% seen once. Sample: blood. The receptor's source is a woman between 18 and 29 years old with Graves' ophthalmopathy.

The CDR3: CASSRKRPRTTPGGRDNEQFF. The CDR3 DNA reads as TGTGCCAGCAGCCGTAAAAGGCCCCGGACAACCCCGGGGGGGAGGGACAATGAGCAGTTCTTC. The chain carries TRBV7-2 and TRBJ2-1, with TRBD2 matching over 8 bases. The CDR3 loop spans 21 amino acids. Germline CDR1 is SGHTA and CDR2 is FQGNSA. The trim removed 5 bases at V and 5 bases at J, leaving 26 bases unmatched.